This T cell receptor (beta chain) was obtained from a study of cytomegalovirus exposure and HLA in healthy donors. The study, taken as a whole, reports: It is likely that the observed cluster of highly shared sequence variants was a sequencing artifact.

Primers: 60 Vbeta forward and 13 Jbeta reverse. Sequencing was performed with immunoSEQ multiplex PCR; in TCRdb, only in-frame clones are kept and a portion is missing. The sample records under 150,000 clones, around 81% being singletons. Details on this clone: Its cognate antigen is unknown.

Germline V gene data show CDR1 as MGHDK and CDR2 as SYGVNS. The ends were cut back, 4 bases at V and 6 bases at J, with 12 bases in the middle. The CDR3 has 14 amino acids. Sequenced material: PBMCs. This receptor was identified in a man younger than 30 in good health and CMV-seronegative. This sequence joins TRBV25-1 and TRBJ2-2; possibly TRBD1 for D (6 bases). The DNA of the CDR3 is TGTGCCAGCAGTGGTATAACAGGGTCCGGGGAGCTGTTTTTT. Its protein is CASSGITGSGELFF.